This entry concerns a single T cell receptor beta chain. The sample comes from a study of blood T cell repertoires in COVID-19. About the research overall: Donors in the United States, Italy and Spain gave samples during acute or convalescent COVID-19.

Authors' analysis steps: Nucleated cell number was recorded as an estimate derived from reference gene primer amplification. Libraries were prepared by immunoSEQ multiplex PCR; TCRdb keeps only in-frame clonotypes and omits some of them. V and J calls and clone size come straight from that table; D and trimming were deduced from the DNA. This repertoire shows 200,000 to 250,000 clones, roughly 85% found once; its top ten account for around 2%. This receptor was taken from a man aged 30 to 39 who had recovered from COVID-19. Material for sequencing was peripheral blood.

CDR3 DNA sequence: TGCGCCAGCAGCTTGGATCCGGGATATAGCAATCAGCCCCAGCATTTT. Encoded protein: CASSLDPGYSNQPQHF. The J gene is TRBJ1-5, the V gene TRBV5-1; D gene uncertain. CDR3 length equals 16 residues. Trimming shortened V by 0 bases and J by 0 bases, and 10 bases separated the two germline ends. Germline assignment: CDR1 SGHRS and CDR2 YFSETQ.